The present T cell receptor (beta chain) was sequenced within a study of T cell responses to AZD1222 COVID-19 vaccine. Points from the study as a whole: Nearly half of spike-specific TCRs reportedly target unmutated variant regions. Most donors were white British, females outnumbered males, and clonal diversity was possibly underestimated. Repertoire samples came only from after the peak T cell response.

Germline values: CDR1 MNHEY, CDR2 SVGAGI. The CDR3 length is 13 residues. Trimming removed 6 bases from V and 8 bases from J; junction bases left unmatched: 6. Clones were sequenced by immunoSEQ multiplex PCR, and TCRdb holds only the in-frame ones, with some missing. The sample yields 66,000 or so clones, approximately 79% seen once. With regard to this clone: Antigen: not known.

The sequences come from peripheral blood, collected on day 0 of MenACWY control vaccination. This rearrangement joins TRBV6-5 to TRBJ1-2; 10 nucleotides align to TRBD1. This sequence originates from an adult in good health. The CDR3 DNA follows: TGTGCCAGCAGCCGTGACAGGGGGCGAGGCTACACCTTC. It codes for CASSRDRGRGYTF.